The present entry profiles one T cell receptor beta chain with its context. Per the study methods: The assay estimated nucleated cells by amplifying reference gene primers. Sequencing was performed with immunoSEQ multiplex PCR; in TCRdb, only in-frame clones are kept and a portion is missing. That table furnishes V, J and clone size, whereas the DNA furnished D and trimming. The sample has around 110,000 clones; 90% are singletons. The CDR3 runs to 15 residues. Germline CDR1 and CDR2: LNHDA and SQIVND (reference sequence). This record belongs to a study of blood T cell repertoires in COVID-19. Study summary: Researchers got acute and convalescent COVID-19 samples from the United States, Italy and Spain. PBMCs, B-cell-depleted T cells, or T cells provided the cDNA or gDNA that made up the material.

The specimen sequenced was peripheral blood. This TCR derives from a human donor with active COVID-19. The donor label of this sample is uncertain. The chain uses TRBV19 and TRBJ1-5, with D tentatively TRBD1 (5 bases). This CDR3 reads CANGLEGRRREPQHF. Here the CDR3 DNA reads TGTGCGAACGGTCTGGAGGGACGCCGGCGGGAGCCCCAGCATTTT.